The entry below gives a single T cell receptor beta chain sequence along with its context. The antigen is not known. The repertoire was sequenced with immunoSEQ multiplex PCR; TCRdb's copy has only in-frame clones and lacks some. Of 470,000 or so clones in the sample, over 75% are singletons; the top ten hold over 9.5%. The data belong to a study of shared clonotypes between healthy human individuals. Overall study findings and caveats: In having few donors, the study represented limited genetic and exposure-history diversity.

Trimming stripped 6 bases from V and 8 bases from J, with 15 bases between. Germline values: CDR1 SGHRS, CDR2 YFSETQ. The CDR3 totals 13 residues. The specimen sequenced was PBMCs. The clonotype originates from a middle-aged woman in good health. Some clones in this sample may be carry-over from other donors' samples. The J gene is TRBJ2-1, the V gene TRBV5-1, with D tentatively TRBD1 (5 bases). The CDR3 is CASNRQGVDEQFF. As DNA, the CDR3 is TGCGCCAGCAATCGGCAGGGTGTGGATGAGCAGTTCTTC.